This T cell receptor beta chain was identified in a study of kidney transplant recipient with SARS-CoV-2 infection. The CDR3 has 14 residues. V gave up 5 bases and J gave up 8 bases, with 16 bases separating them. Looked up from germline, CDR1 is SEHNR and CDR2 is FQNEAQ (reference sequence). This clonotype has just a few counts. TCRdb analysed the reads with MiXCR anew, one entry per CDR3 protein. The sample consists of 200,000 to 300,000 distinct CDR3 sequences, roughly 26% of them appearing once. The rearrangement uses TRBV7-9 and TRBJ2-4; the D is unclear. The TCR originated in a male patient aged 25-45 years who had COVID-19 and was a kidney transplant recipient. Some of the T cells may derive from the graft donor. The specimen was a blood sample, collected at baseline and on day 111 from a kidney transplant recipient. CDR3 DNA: TGTGCCAGCAGCATTTGGGCAGAGGAAGACATTCAGTACTTC. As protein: CASSIWAEEDIQYF. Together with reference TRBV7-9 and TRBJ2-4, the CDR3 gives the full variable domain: DTGVSQNPRHKITKRGQNVTFRCDPISEHNRLYWYRQTLGQGPEFLTYFQNEAQLEKSRLLSDRFSAERPKGSFSTLEIQRTEQGDSAMYLCASSIWAEEDIQYFGAGTRLSVL.